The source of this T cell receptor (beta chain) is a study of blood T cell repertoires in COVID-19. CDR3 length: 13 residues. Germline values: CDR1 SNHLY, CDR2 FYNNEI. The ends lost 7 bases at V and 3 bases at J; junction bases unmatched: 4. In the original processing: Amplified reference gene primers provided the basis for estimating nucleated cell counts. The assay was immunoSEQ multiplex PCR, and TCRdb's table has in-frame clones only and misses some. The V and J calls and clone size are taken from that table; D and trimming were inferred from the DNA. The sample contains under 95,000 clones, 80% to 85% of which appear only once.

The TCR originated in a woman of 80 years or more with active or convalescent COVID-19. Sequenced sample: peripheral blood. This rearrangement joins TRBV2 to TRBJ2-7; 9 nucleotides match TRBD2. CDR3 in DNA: TGTGCCAGCACCGGACTAGCGAGCTACGAGCAGTACTTC. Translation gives CASTGLASYEQYF.